A single sample gave rise to the 11 T cell receptor beta chains below, sequenced in a study of lymphopenia after photon versus proton radiotherapy. Some clones are missing from TCRdb's copy, which holds only in-frame ones; the method was immunoSEQ multiplex PCR. Of 50,000 to 60,000 clones in the sample, roughly 90% were seen once. The sample was peripheral blood, taken from a patient treated with photon-based radiotherapy. These receptors all stem from a middle-aged woman with cholangiocarcinoma.

The chain couples TRBV18 to TRBJ1-6; D is perhaps TRBD1 (5 bases). The CDR3 extends over 17 amino acids. V was shortened by 4 bases and J by 0 bases, with 13 bases between the two germline ends. Per germline, CDR1 KGHSH and CDR2 LQKENI. The CDR3 DNA reads TGTGCCAGCTCACGGGACGGTTTGAGCTCCTATAATTCACCCCTCCACTTT. Translated: CASSRDGLSSYNSPLHF.

The chain combines TRBV6-1 with TRBJ2-7, with 9 bases lining up with TRBD1. Germline V gene sequence: CDR1 MNHNS, CDR2 SASEGT. Unmatched junction bases numbered 8, after V lost 4 bases and J lost 4 bases. The CDR3 is made up of 15 amino acids. DNA for the CDR3: TGTGCCAGCAGTGCCACAGGGGGCGCGGGATACGAGCAGTACTTC. Its protein product is CASSATGGAGYEQYF.

The V call is TRBV29-1, the J call TRBJ2-1; D gene ambiguous. V was clipped by 6 bases and J by 7 bases, with 10 bases between them. The germline gives CDR1 SQVTM, CDR2 ANQGSEA. The CDR3 sequence is 11 residues long. The CDR3 is CSVIVANEQFF. DNA of the CDR3: TGCAGCGTGATCGTTGCGAATGAGCAGTTCTTC.

This chain links TRBV7-2 with TRBJ2-1; D tentatively reads TRBD1 or TRBD2 (6 bases each). Trimming cost V 2 bases and J 10 bases, with 12 bases left between them. CDR1 is SGHTA and CDR2 is FQGNSA in the germline V gene. The CDR3 is made up of 13 amino acids. The CDR3 DNA follows: TGTGCCAGCAGCTTAAGGGGGAGGTGGGAGCAGTTCTTC. Its translation: CASSLRGRWEQFF.

The chain links TRBV28 to TRBJ1-6; TRBD1 matches 9 bases. In germline, CDR1 is MDHEN, CDR2 SYDVKM. This CDR3 comprises 14 residues. Trimming removed 5 bases from V and 13 bases from J; junction bases left unmatched: 9. CDR3 loop: CASSLQGAASPLHF. CDR3 sequence (DNA): TGTGCCAGCAGTCTACAGGGGGCGGCTAGTCCCCTCCACTTT. Combining the CDR3 with reference TRBV28 and TRBJ1-6 gives the whole variable domain DVKVTQSSRYLVKRTGEKVFLECVQDMDHENMFWYRQDPGLGLRLIYFSYDVKMKEKGDIPEGYSVSREKKERFSLILESASTNQTSMYLCASSLQGAASPLHFGNGTRLTVT.

The chain uses TRBV10-2 and TRBJ2-2; the D gene is possibly TRBD2 (5 bases). CDR3 length: 14 residues. Between the trimmed V and J ends, which lost 8 bases and 0 bases, there was a span of 10 bases. Germline lookup yields CDR1 WSHSY and CDR2 SAAADI. Here the CDR3 reads CASLSGANTGELFF. The CDR3 DNA reads TGCGCCAGCCTAAGCGGAGCGAACACCGGGGAGCTGTTTTTT.

This chain uses TRBV7-9 with TRBJ1-3, with D hard to call. Germline V gene data show CDR1 as SEHNR and CDR2 as FQNEAQ (reference sequence). V was clipped by 1 base and J by 4 bases, with 8 bases between them. CDR3 length: 14 residues. This CDR3 reads CASSLGGAGNTIYF. CDR3 DNA sequence: TGTGCCAGCAGCTTAGGCGGTGCAGGAAACACCATATATTTT.

The CDR3 spells CASAAKAEAFF. CDR3 nucleotides: TGTGCTAGTGCCGCGAAGGCTGAAGCTTTCTTT. The chain combines TRBV12-5 with TRBJ1-1; D call uncertain. Trimming left V 7 bases short and J 6 bases short, with 9 bases between. The CDR3 consists of 11 residues. Germline CDR1 reads LGHNT; CDR2 reads FRNRAP.

The chain is built from TRBV27 and TRBJ2-1; D remains ambiguous. The length of the CDR3 is 15 residues. CDR1 is MNHEY, CDR2 SMNVEV, per germline (reference sequence). With 6 bases removed from V and 0 bases from J, the gap between germline ends came to 12 bases. The CDR3 spells CASRPKRNSYNEQFF. DNA for the CDR3: TGTGCCAGCAGGCCTAAAAGAAACTCCTACAATGAGCAGTTCTTC.

The chain joins TRBV30 to TRBJ1-2; maybe TRBD1 (5 bases). The germline CDR1 and CDR2 sequences are GTSNPN and SVGIG (reference sequence). The CDR3 has 17 residues. The V end was cut by 3 bases, the J end by 3 bases, with 23 bases between. CDR3 loop: CAWRTPLRGGRDYGYTF. In DNA, the CDR3 is TGTGCCTGGAGGACCCCCCTTAGGGGAGGGAGGGACTATGGCTACACCTTC.

The chain recombines TRBV5-1 with TRBJ1-2, with D possibly TRBD1 on 6 matching bases. This CDR3 has 12 amino acids. Germline assignment: CDR1 SGHRS and CDR2 YFSETQ. Trimming cost V 5 bases and J 6 bases, with 11 bases left between them. The CDR3 sequence: CASSEGGNGYTF. The CDR3 DNA is TGCGCCAGCAGTGAGGGGGGAAATGGCTACACCTTC. The full variable domain, completed using reference TRBV5-1 and TRBJ1-2, is KAGVTQTPRYLIKTRGQQVTLSCSPISGHRSVSWYQQTPGQGLQFLFEYFSETQRNKGNFPGRFSGRQFSNSRSEMNVSTLELGDSALYLCASSEGGNGYTFGSGTRLTVV.